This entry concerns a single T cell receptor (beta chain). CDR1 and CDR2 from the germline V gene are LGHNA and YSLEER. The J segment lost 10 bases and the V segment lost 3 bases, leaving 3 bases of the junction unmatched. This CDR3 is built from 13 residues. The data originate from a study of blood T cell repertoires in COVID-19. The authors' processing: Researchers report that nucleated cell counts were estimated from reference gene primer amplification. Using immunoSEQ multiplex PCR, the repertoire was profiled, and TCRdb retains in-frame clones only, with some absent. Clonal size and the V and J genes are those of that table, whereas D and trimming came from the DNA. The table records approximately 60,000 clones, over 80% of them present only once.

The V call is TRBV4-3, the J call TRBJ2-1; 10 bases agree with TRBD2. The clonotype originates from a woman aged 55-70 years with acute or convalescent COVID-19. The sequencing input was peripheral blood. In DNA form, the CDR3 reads TGCGCCAGCAGCCAGGGGACTAGCGAGGAGCAGTTCTTC. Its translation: CASSQGTSEEQFF.